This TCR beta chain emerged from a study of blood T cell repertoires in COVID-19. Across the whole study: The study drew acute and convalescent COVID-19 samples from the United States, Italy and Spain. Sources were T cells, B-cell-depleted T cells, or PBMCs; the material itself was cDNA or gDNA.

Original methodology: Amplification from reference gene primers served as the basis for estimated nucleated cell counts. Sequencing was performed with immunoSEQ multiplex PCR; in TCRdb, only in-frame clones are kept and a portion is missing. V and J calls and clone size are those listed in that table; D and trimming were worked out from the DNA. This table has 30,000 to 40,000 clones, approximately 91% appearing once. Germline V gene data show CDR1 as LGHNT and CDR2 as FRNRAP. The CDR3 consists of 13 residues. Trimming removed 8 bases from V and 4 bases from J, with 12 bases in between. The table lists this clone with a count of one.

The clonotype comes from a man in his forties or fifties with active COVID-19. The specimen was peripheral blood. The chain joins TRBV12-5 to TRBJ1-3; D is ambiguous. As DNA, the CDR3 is TGTGCTAGTTGGCCTCGTCAGGGAAACACCATATATTTT. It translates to CASWPRQGNTIYF.